The 13 T cell receptor beta chains below come from one sample, sequenced in a study of cytomegalovirus exposure and HLA in healthy donors. The PCR used 60 Vbeta and 13 Jbeta primers. Libraries were prepared by immunoSEQ multiplex PCR; TCRdb keeps only in-frame clonotypes and omits some of them. This table holds approximately 150,000 clones, around 86% found once. Sequenced sample: PBMCs. The receptors here all came from a human donor in good health.

CDR3 region: CASSLHRDSVWANTGELFF. DNA for the CDR3: TGCGCCAGCAGCCTACACCGGGACTCGGTGTGGGCGAACACCGGGGAGCTGTTTTTT. The chain joins TRBV5-1 to TRBJ2-2, with TRBD2 as a possible D gene (6 bases). The V gene lost 4 bases and the J gene lost 0 bases, with 22 bases spanning the gap. CDR3 length equals 19 residues. Germline V lookup: CDR1 SGHRS, CDR2 YFSETQ.

This chain joins TRBV5-1 and TRBJ2-2, with 10 bases aligning to TRBD1. Germline V gene lookup returns CDR1 SGHRS and CDR2 YFSETQ. This CDR3 has 16 residues. V trimming: 3 bases; J trimming: 4 bases; junction bases outside the gene matches: 6. For the CDR3, the DNA is TGCGCCAGCAGCTCCCACCGGGACAGGGGCACCGGGGAGCTGTTTTTT. Encoded protein: CASSSHRDRGTGELFF.

The chain recombines TRBV18 with TRBJ2-7, with a tentative D call TRBD1 (5 bases). Germline V gene sequence: CDR1 KGHSH, CDR2 LQKENI. V was clipped by 0 bases and J by 2 bases, with 11 bases between them. CDR3 length: 15 amino acids. CDR3 sequence reads: CASSPPVRTTYEQYF. In nucleotides, the CDR3 is TGTGCCAGCTCACCACCGGTCAGGACAACCTACGAGCAGTACTTC.

J is TRBJ1-4 and V is TRBV7-2; D is unresolved. The V end lost 4 bases, the J end lost 2 bases, and 14 bases lay between the germline ends. Germline assignment: CDR1 SGHTA and CDR2 FQGNSA. This CDR3 has 16 amino acids. The CDR3 DNA reads as TGTGCCAGCAGCTCCCGGGGTAGGGCGACTAATGAAAAACTGTTTTTT. This sequence encodes CASSSRGRATNEKLFF.

CDR3: CASILGRSQETQYF. CDR3 in DNA: TGTGCCAGCATCCTTGGGAGGAGCCAAGAGACCCAGTACTTC. V is TRBV7-9 and J is TRBJ2-5, with D perhaps matching TRBD2 (6 bases). Trimming removed 7 bases from V and 1 base from J, with 13 bases in between. CDR1 and CDR2 (germline): SEHNR, FQNEAQ (reference sequence). This CDR3 is built from 14 residues. Drawing the rest from reference TRBV7-9 and TRBJ2-5, the complete variable domain is DTGVSQNPRHKITKRGQNVTFRCDPISEHNRLYWYRQTLGQGPEFLTYFQNEAQLEKSRLLSDRFSAERPKGSFSTLEIQRTEQGDSAMYLCASILGRSQETQYFGPGTRLLVL.

The gene calls are TRBV4-3 and TRBJ2-5; 10 nucleotides line up with TRBD2. The CDR3 extends over 16 amino acids. Germline-derived CDR1 and CDR2 are LGHNA and YSLEER. Trimming removed 4 bases from V and 2 bases from J; junction bases left unmatched: 7. The CDR3 loop is CASSPGLADMQETQYF. The DNA of the CDR3 is TGCGCCAGCAGCCCCGGACTAGCGGATATGCAAGAGACCCAGTACTTC.

In the case of this clone: At one end, the junction sequence differs from germline, possibly due to a read error. The chain has TRBV29-1 and TRBJ2-7, with TRBD1 matching over 9 bases. Germline V gives CDR1 SQVTM, CDR2 ANQGSEA. This CDR3 spans 12 amino acids. CDR3 sequence (DNA): TGCAGCGCCGGGACAGGGACCTACGGGCAGTACTTC. Translating gives CSAGTGTYGQYF.

The chain is built from TRBV5-1 and TRBJ2-1; the match to TRBD1 covers 11 bases. The germline V gene has CDR1 SGHRS and CDR2 YFSETQ. The V gene end was trimmed by 0 bases and the J gene end by 10 bases; junction bases not matched to a gene: 9. The CDR3 runs 16 residues. CDR3 bases: TGCGCCAGCAGCTTGGTGGGGACAGGGGGAATGAAAGAGCAGTTCTTC. Translating it yields CASSLVGTGGMKEQFF. The full variable domain, with the rest looked up from reference TRBV5-1 and TRBJ2-1, is KAGVTQTPRYLIKTRGQQVTLSCSPISGHRSVSWYQQTPGQGLQFLFEYFSETQRNKGNFPGRFSGRQFSNSRSEMNVSTLELGDSALYLCASSLVGTGGMKEQFFGPGTRLTVL.

The rearrangement links TRBV27 to TRBJ1-5; TRBD1 matches at 7 bases. After removal of 2 bases from V and 0 bases from J, the junction contained 13 bases not matched to a gene. The CDR3 spans 19 residues. Germline lookup yields CDR1 MNHEY and CDR2 SMNVEV (reference sequence). The CDR3 is CASSLNPGQAGYSNQPQHF. The CDR3 DNA follows: TGTGCCAGCAGTTTAAACCCTGGACAGGCGGGGTATAGCAATCAGCCCCAGCATTTT.

This clone was picked up one time. At one end, the junction sequence differs from germline, possibly due to a read error. This chain connects TRBV10-3 to TRBJ1-1; TRBD1 matches 10 bases. This CDR3 contains 15 residues. The germline V gene encodes CDR1 ENHRY and CDR2 SYGVKD. This CDR3 reads CAIRTLDRGLEEASF. The CDR3 region has the DNA TGTGCCATCAGGACCTTAGACAGGGGGCTAGAGGAAGCTTCCTTT.

The CDR3 nucleotides read TGTGCCAGCAGCTCCGGACTCCACAGGAACACTGAAGCTTTCTTT. This encodes CASSSGLHRNTEAFF. V gene TRBV7-2 combines with J gene TRBJ1-1; the D is unclear. The CDR3 has 15 amino acids. V shed 4 bases and J shed 1 base, with 13 bases lying between them. CDR1 SGHTA and CDR2 FQGNSA come from the germline V gene.

V is TRBV7-9 and J is TRBJ2-7; D gene ambiguous. The CDR3 runs 15 residues. The germline V and J ends were trimmed by 4 bases and 0 bases, with 13 bases remaining between them. Per germline, CDR1 SEHNR and CDR2 FQNEAQ (reference sequence). CDR3 sequence: CASSSPQDNSYEQYF. The DNA of the CDR3 is TGTGCCAGCAGCTCCCCCCAGGATAACTCCTACGAGCAGTACTTC.

The chain employs TRBV11-3 and TRBJ2-5; D call uncertain. The V gene's germline CDR1 is SGHNT and CDR2 YENEEA. The length of the CDR3 is 15 residues. V lost 7 bases to trimming and J lost 5 bases, with 20 bases between them. CDR3 amino acids: CASTLGSAEAETQYF. The CDR3 bases are TGTGCCAGCACCCTTGGGTCGGCCGAGGCGGAGACCCAGTACTTC.